A selection of T cell receptor beta chains follows, all from one sample in a study of metastatic and nonmetastatic thyroid tumors. With MiXCR, TCRdb called clones anew from the PCR reads. The data contain 13,000 or so clones, approximately 30% of them singletons. Sequencing used tumor tissue. Source of these receptors: a male donor with papillary thyroid cancer or a benign thyroid nodule (not recorded which). Some clones in this sample may be carry-over from other donors' samples. Each CDR3 is given with its conserved first and last residue. Fields, in order: J gene, clone size, D gene, V gene, CDR3 protein, CDR3 DNA. The D gene is left open where the match is weak. Size values are once, few and many counts, or a class for expanded clones, and some rows have none.

TRBJ2-7	few	TRBD2	TRBV7-2	CASSLALAGNYEQYF	TGTGCCAGCAGCTTAGCGCTAGCGGGGAACTACGAGCAGTACTTC
TRBJ1-1	NA	TRBD1	TRBV6-4	CASSQTGGASEAFF	TGTGCCAGCAGCCAGACAGGGGGCGCTTCTGAAGCTTTCTTT
TRBJ1-1	few	TRBD1	TRBV12-3/TRBV12-4	CASSLGYRGKNTEAFF	TGTGCCAGCAGTTTAGGCTACAGGGGGAAGAACACTGAAGCTTTCTTT
TRBJ2-7	NA	NA	TRBV28	CASSLQTGTYEQYF	TGTGCCAGCAGTTTGCAGACAGGCACCTACGAGCAGTACTTC
TRBJ1-1	NA	TRBD1	TRBV28	CASSLPGTGGTEAFF	TGTGCCAGCAGCCTTCCCGGGACAGGGGGCACTGAAGCTTTCTTT
TRBJ2-1	NA	NA	TRBV19	CATVDYYNEQFF	TGTGCCACCGTGGACTACTACAATGAGCAGTTCTTC
TRBJ2-2	few	NA	TRBV20-1	CSVQGYDTGELFF	TGCAGTGTCCAGGGCTATGACACCGGGGAGCTGTTTTTT
TRBJ1-6	NA	NA	TRBV20-1	CSAEPQSYNSPLHF	TGCAGTGCTGAACCGCAGAGCTATAATTCACCCCTCCACTTT
TRBJ2-3	once	NA	TRBV13	CASSSGLIAGTDTQYF	TGTGCCAGCAGCTCCGGATTGATTGCTGGCACAGATACGCAGTATTTT
TRBJ2-2	few	NA	TRBV20-1	CSASLANTGELFF	TGCAGTGCTAGTCTTGCTAACACCGGGGAGCTGTTTTTT
TRBJ2-1	NA	NA	TRBV12-3/TRBV12-4	CASSLAEFGEQFF	TGTGCCAGCAGTTTGGCGGAATTCGGTGAGCAGTTCTTC
TRBJ2-7	NA	TRBD2	TRBV6-2/TRBV6-3	CASAGTSGRAQDEQYF	TGTGCCAGCGCAGGGACTAGCGGGAGGGCACAGGACGAGCAGTACTTC
TRBJ1-2	medium-sized	NA	TRBV6-2/TRBV6-3	CASSSPGRVYGYTF	TGTGCCAGCAGTTCCCCTGGCAGGGTCTATGGCTACACCTTC
TRBJ2-1	few	TRBD2	TRBV6-4	CASSDSTSGSNEQFF	TGTGCCAGCAGTGACTCGACTAGCGGGAGCAATGAGCAGTTCTTC
TRBJ2-2	once	NA	TRBV19	CASRQRSQTNTGELFF	TGTGCCAGTAGACAAAGGAGCCAAACGAACACCGGGGAGCTGTTTTTT
TRBJ1-5	NA	TRBD1	TRBV19	CASSTGTVLYQPQHF	TGTGCCAGTAGTACCGGGACAGTTCTTTATCAGCCCCAGCATTTT
TRBJ1-2	NA	TRBD1	TRBV6-1	CASSMGQGYYAYTF	TGTGCCAGCAGCATGGGACAGGGATACTATGCCTACACCTTC
TRBJ1-1	few	NA	TRBV5-1	CASSLGGGNTEAFF	TGCGCCAGCAGCTTGGGAGGTGGGAACACTGAAGCTTTCTTT
TRBJ2-5	once	TRBD2	TRBV20-1	CSANPGVLGLAGIQETQYF	TGCAGTGCTAACCCTGGAGTATTGGGACTAGCGGGAATACAAGAGACCCAGTACTTC
TRBJ2-2	once	NA	TRBV3-1	CASSQDRSKSPTGELFF	TGTGCCAGCAGCCAAGATCGTTCGAAGTCCCCCACCGGGGAGCTGTTTTTT
TRBJ1-1	NA	NA	TRBV11-2	CASSFTERTEAFF	TGTGCCAGCAGCTTCACAGAACGCACTGAAGCTTTCTTT
TRBJ2-7	NA	NA	TRBV6-1	CASSSRDDDSYEQYF	TGTGCCAGCAGTAGCCGGGACGACGACTCCTACGAGCAGTACTTC
TRBJ1-1	NA	NA	TRBV6-2/TRBV6-3	CASSPPGGNTEAFF	TGTGCCAGCAGTCCCCCGGGTGGGAACACTGAAGCTTTCTTT